This passage covers 20 T cell receptor beta chains from one sample sequenced in a study of T cell responses to AZD1222 COVID-19 vaccine (dated by TCRdb to about 2021). The receptor library was made with the immunoSEQ multiplex PCR assay. Sourced from immuneACCESS, this table was stored by TCRdb with only in-frame sequences that have V and J called. A share of the clones is absent; for the studies checked, an unresolved V gene accounts for under half, and the remainder has no known explanation. Here the sample has tens of thousands of clones; roughly nine tenths occur a single time. Under 5% of the sample is in the top ten clones. In light of the paper, this sample's time point label describes: baseline before first vaccination. Sequenced material: peripheral blood, taken on day 0 of AZD1222 vaccination. The receptors originated from an adult in good health.

The chain links TRBV7-2 to TRBJ1-4; no reliable D call. The V gene's germline CDR1 is SGHTA and CDR2 FQGNSA. The CDR3 is made up of 13 amino acids. The ends were cut back, 6 bases at V and 4 bases at J, with 9 bases in the middle. CDR3 DNA sequence: TGTGCCAGCAGTAACGGGGTTAATGAAAAACTGTTTTTT. Protein: CASSNGVNEKLFF.

V and J are TRBV4-2 and TRBJ2-3; D is unclear. Germline V gene lookup returns CDR1 LGHNA and CDR2 YNFKEQ. Trimming removed 2 bases from V and 3 bases from J, with 12 bases in between. This CDR3 has 15 amino acids. This chain's CDR3 is CASSQLGGSTDTQYF. DNA of the CDR3: TGTGCCAGCAGCCAATTAGGTGGTTCAACAGATACGCAGTATTTT.

For the CDR3, the DNA is TGTGCCAGCAGTTCCCTACAGGACCCGTACCAAGAGACCCAGTACTTC. It translates to CASSSLQDPYQETQYF. The chain recombines TRBV28 with TRBJ2-5; D might be TRBD1 (5 bases). Germline assignment: CDR1 MDHEN and CDR2 SYDVKM. CDR3 length equals 16 residues. V was pared by 4 bases and J by 0 bases, with 15 bases between.

This rearrangement joins TRBV27 to TRBJ2-2; D may be TRBD2 (6 bases). Germline CDR1 is MNHEY and CDR2 is SMNVEV (reference sequence). The CDR3 totals 14 residues. V lost 7 bases and J 7 bases, leaving 16 bases between the germline ends. The CDR3 DNA follows: TGTGCCAGCAAGGCCTTGGGAGGCCTCGGGGAGCTGTTTTTT. Translated, it gives CASKALGGLGELFF.

The V gene is TRBV18, the J gene TRBJ2-7, with D hard to call. Germline-derived CDR1 and CDR2 are KGHSH and LQKENI. The CDR3 runs 15 residues. Trimming cost V 3 bases and J 5 bases, with 17 bases left between them. CDR3 DNA: TGTGCCAGCTCACCCTTCGCTAGTGGGGTGGACGAGCAGTACTTC. This gives the protein CASSPFASGVDEQYF.

The chain is built from TRBV6-5 and TRBJ1-5; a possible D gene is TRBD1 (5 bases). This CDR3 is built from 14 residues. Trimming pared 6 bases from V and 0 bases from J, leaving 9 bases between. The V gene's germline CDR1 is MNHEY and CDR2 SVGAGI. CDR3 loop: CASRQTVSNQPQHF. CDR3 sequence (DNA): TGTGCCAGCAGACAGACAGTTAGCAATCAGCCCCAGCATTTT.

The V call is TRBV9, the J call TRBJ2-3; D assignment may be TRBD1 or TRBD2 (5 bases each). With 0 bases removed from V and 0 bases from J, the gap between germline ends came to 14 bases. Germline CDR1 SGDLS, CDR2 YYNGEE. The CDR3 extends over 17 amino acids. The CDR3 sequence: CASSVGSAWGSTDTQYF. The CDR3 nucleotides are TGTGCCAGCAGCGTAGGTTCGGCCTGGGGGAGCACAGATACGCAGTATTTT.

The V gene is TRBV30, the J gene TRBJ2-6; D remains unclear. The CDR3 is 14 amino acids. Trimming removed 3 bases at V and 0 bases at J, with 6 bases between. Germline loops: CDR1 GTSNPN, CDR2 SVGIG (reference sequence). The CDR3 nucleotides read TGTGCCTGGAGACGGTACTCTGGGGCCAACGTCCTGACTTTC. Its translation: CAWRRYSGANVLTF.

The chain joins TRBV28 to TRBJ2-3; perhaps TRBD2 as D (6 bases). Trimming removed 1 base at V and 6 bases at J, with 8 bases between. Germline V gene data show CDR1 as MDHEN and CDR2 as SYDVKM. The CDR3 is 13 residues long. The CDR3 DNA follows: TGTGCCAGCAGTTTATTGGCGGGGGATACGCAGTATTTT. Encoded protein: CASSLLAGDTQYF.

V gene TRBV7-7 combines with J gene TRBJ2-1; 9 bases match TRBD2. V dropped 1 base and J dropped 6; count of bases not matched to a gene: 7. The germline CDR1 and CDR2 sequences are SSHAT and FNYEAQ (reference sequence). The CDR3 length is 16 residues. In DNA form, the CDR3 reads TGTGCCAGCAGCTTAGAAGGCGGGAGGGCTGGCAATGAGCAGTTCTTC. Translated, it gives CASSLEGGRAGNEQFF.

The chain links TRBV5-4 to TRBJ2-5; 14 bases are shared with TRBD2. The CDR3 contains 18 residues. V lost 4 bases and J lost 0; bases outside the gene matches: 8. Germline-derived CDR1 and CDR2 are SGHNT and YYREEE (reference sequence). CDR3 protein: CASSPGTSGGLYQETQYF. The CDR3, as DNA: TGTGCCAGCAGCCCCGGGACTAGCGGGGGCCTATACCAAGAGACCCAGTACTTC.

V and J are TRBV6-4 and TRBJ1-1, with 8 bases fitting TRBD1. Trimming at V came to 6 bases and at J to 1 base, leaving 4 bases not matched to a gene. Germline V CDR1 and CDR2: MRHNA, SNTAGT. The CDR3 runs 14 residues. The CDR3 nucleotides are TGTGCCAGCAGGCCCGGACAGGGGAACACTGAAGCTTTCTTT. This translates into CASRPGQGNTEAFF.

The V gene is TRBV23-1, the J gene TRBJ1-6, with 9 positions matching TRBD1. TRBV23-1 is an ORF for which the function is uncertain. There are 21 residues in the CDR3. With V trimmed by 2 bases and J by 6 bases, 20 bases remained unmatched. The CDR3 DNA follows: TGCGCCAGCAGTCAAATAATTCGTGGGACAGGGAGGGAGTTAGCTAATTCACCCCTCCACTTT. Amino acids: CASSQIIRGTGRELANSPLHF.

The gene calls are TRBV5-4 and TRBJ1-5; D is uncertain. V dropped 4 bases and J dropped 7 bases, with 9 bases sitting between them. CDR1 is SGHNT and CDR2 is YYREEE in the germline V gene (reference sequence). The CDR3 runs 12 residues. This chain's CDR3 is CASSMAGQPQHF. The CDR3 coding sequence is TGTGCCAGCAGCATGGCTGGGCAGCCCCAGCATTTT.

The V and J genes are TRBV20-1 and TRBJ2-5; 8 bases match TRBD2. The V segment lost 3 bases and the J segment 4 bases; nucleotides outside the gene matches: 13. The CDR3 runs 16 residues. Germline CDR1 and CDR2: DFQATT and SNEGSKA (reference sequence). The CDR3 DNA reads TGCAGTGCTAGTAGCCTAGCGGGTCTCCTAATAGAGACCCAGTACTTC. Its protein product is CSASSLAGLLIETQYF.

This clone was found once. The chain combines TRBV5-1 with TRBJ2-3; D might be TRBD2 (6 bases). V was trimmed by 0 bases and J by 5 bases, leaving 16 bases between them. Germline V gives CDR1 SGHRS, CDR2 YFSETQ. This CDR3 contains 16 residues. CDR3 residues: CASSLVGGLSGDTQYF. CDR3 coding DNA: TGCGCCAGCAGCTTGGTCGGAGGACTATCTGGAGATACGCAGTATTTT.

This clone was counted once. J is TRBJ1-4 and V is TRBV11-2; D may be TRBD1 (5 bases). V was shortened by 1 base and J by 0 bases, with 6 bases between the two germline ends. Germline-derived CDR1 and CDR2 are SGHAT and FQNNGV. This CDR3 region has 15 residues. The CDR3 coding sequence is TGTGCCAGCAGCTTAGTGGGGGCAACTAATGAAAAACTGTTTTTT. This translates into CASSLVGATNEKLFF.

The chain links TRBV11-3 to TRBJ2-6, with D hard to call. Trimming removed 4 bases at V and 0 bases at J, with 13 bases between. Germline loops: CDR1 SGHNT, CDR2 YENEEA. The CDR3 consists of 17 residues. CDR3 nucleotide sequence: TGTGCCAGCAGCTCACGTCGACGACTCTCTGGGGCCAACGTCCTGACTTTC. This translates into CASSSRRRLSGANVLTF.

This clone came up a few times. The J gene is TRBJ2-7, the V gene TRBV5-6; D uncertain. CDR1 and CDR2 from the germline V gene are SGHDT and YYEEEE. The CDR3 contains 16 residues. Trimming pared 1 base from V and 0 bases from J, leaving 14 bases between. The CDR3 region is CASSLFVGSSSYEQYF. The CDR3 DNA reads TGTGCCAGCAGCTTGTTCGTCGGGTCGAGCTCCTACGAGCAGTACTTC.

This chain links TRBV3-1 (or the pseudogene TRBV3-2) with TRBJ2-7; D is ambiguous. CDR1 is LGHDT, CDR2 YNNKEL, per germline (reference sequence). Trimming shortened V by 0 bases and J by 2 bases, and 11 bases separated the two germline ends. The length of the CDR3 is 15 residues. The DNA of the CDR3 is TGTGCCAGCAGCCAAGATCGTCCTCTCACCTACGAGCAGTACTTC. Translation: CASSQDRPLTYEQYF.